Below, 14 T cell receptor beta chains from the same sample are listed, as sequenced in a study of graft-versus-host responses after intestinal transplantation. Labeling with CFSE marked 200,000 or so responder cells, which were plated with 200,000 or so irradiated, violet-dye-labeled stimulator cells. Data came from immunoSEQ multiplex PCR; TCRdb stores just in-frame clones and leaves some out. The sample includes 20,000 to 25,000 clones, around 41% of them seen just once. The sequencing here drew on alloreactive CD8+ T cells from a mixed lymphocyte reaction culture, taken before intestinal transplant. Documented subset: CFSE-low proliferating T cells sorted from roughly six-day pre-transplant mixed lymphocyte reaction (GvH or HvG direction). The origin of the receptors is a human patient who received an intestinal transplant.

In its sample, this clone ranks as medium-sized (0.01 to 0.1%). This chain uses TRBV7-6 with TRBJ2-7; 13 bases match TRBD2. Germline trimming cut 5 bases from V and 1 base from J; bases unmatched to any gene: 2. Germline V gene data show CDR1 as SGHVS and CDR2 as FNYEAQ. The CDR3 runs 15 residues. The CDR3 DNA reads TGTGCCAGCAGCCCGACTAGCGGGAGGTCCTACGAGCAGTACTTC. Translated: CASSPTSGRSYEQYF.

This clone was picked up a small number of times. This chain links TRBV7-3 with TRBJ2-7, with 8 bases aligning to TRBD1. Germline assignment: CDR1 SGHTA and CDR2 FQGTGA. The V segment lost 3 bases and the J segment 6 bases; nucleotides outside the gene matches: 10. This CDR3 is built from 15 residues. The CDR3 DNA sequence: TGTGCCAGCAGCTTGTACGGACAGGGAGTTGCCGAGCAGTACTTC. This codes for CASSLYGQGVAEQYF. The full variable domain, rest sourced from reference TRBV7-3 and TRBJ2-7, is GAGVSQTPSNKVTEKGKYVELRCDPISGHTALYWYRQSLGQGPEFLIYFQGTGAADDSGLPNDRFFAVRPEGSVSTLKIQRTERGDSAVYLCASSLYGQGVAEQYFGPGTRLTVT.

Only a few counts were recorded for this clone. The CDR3 coding sequence is TGCACCAGCAGCCCCCCGGGCAGGGAAACCCGAAGGTACAATGAGCAGTTCTTC. As protein: CTSSPPGRETRRYNEQFF. This chain links TRBV1 with TRBJ2-1; the tabulated D call, TRBD1, remains unverified against the DNA. TRBV1 is assigned pseudogene status. The CDR3 loop spans 18 amino acids.

The rearrangement joins TRBV6-5 to TRBJ2-5; TRBD2 might be the D (5 bases). This CDR3 has 14 amino acids. Germline V gene data show CDR1 as MNHEY and CDR2 as SVGAGI. Trimming took off 1 base at V and 2 bases at J, with 8 bases between the two ends. The CDR3 sequence is CASSYWRWQETQYF. CDR3 DNA sequence: TGTGCCAGCAGTTACTGGAGGTGGCAAGAGACCCAGTACTTC.

Only a few counts were recorded for this clone. The chain has TRBV5-1 and TRBJ2-7; TRBD2 matches at 7 bases. The CDR3 spans 14 residues. Looked up from germline, CDR1 is SGHRS and CDR2 is YFSETQ. V lost 2 bases, J lost 3 bases, and 5 bases stayed unmatched. In DNA form, the CDR3 reads TGCGCCAGCAGCTTCCCCGGACTAGTCTACGAGCAGTACTTC. It is translated as CASSFPGLVYEQYF.

This clone was detected a few times. J is TRBJ1-2 and V is TRBV10-3, with 8 positions matching TRBD1. This CDR3 is built from 13 residues. Germline CDR1 and CDR2: ENHRY and SYGVKD. V shed 7 bases, J shed 8 bases, and the junction held 9 bases outside the gene matches. CDR3 coding DNA: TGTGCCATCACCATGACAGGGGCGGACGGCTACACCTTC. It specifies CAITMTGADGYTF.

DNA of the CDR3: TGTGCCAGCAGCCCCTCCTACAATGAGCAGTTCTTC. This codes for CASSPSYNEQFF. The rearrangement joins TRBV9 to TRBJ2-1; D gene uncertain. This CDR3 region has 12 residues. Deletions cut 4 bases from V and 0 bases from J, with 2 bases between. CDR1 is SGDLS, CDR2 YYNGEE, per germline.

The rearrangement uses TRBV28 and TRBJ2-7; 7 bases map to TRBD2. The CDR3 covers 13 residues. Unmatched junction bases numbered 8, after V lost 10 bases and J lost 2 bases. The germline gives CDR1 MDHEN, CDR2 SYDVKM. The CDR3 loop is CATALADAYEQYF. The CDR3 coding sequence is TGTGCCACAGCCCTAGCGGATGCCTACGAGCAGTACTTC. Combining the CDR3 with reference TRBV28 and TRBJ2-7 gives the whole variable domain DVKVTQSSRYLVKRTGEKVFLECVQDMDHENMFWYRQDPGLGLRLIYFSYDVKMKEKGDIPEGYSVSREKKERFSLILESASTNQTSMYLCATALADAYEQYFGPGTRLTVT.

This clone was found a few times. V is TRBV7-3 and J is TRBJ2-7; 11 positions match TRBD2. Germline CDR1 SGHTA, CDR2 FQGTGA. The V segment lost 5 bases and the J segment 1 base; nucleotides outside the gene matches: 7. There are 16 residues in the CDR3. For the CDR3, the DNA is TGTGCCAGCAGCCTCCAGGGACTAGCGGAATCCTACGAGCAGTACTTC. Its translation is CASSLQGLAESYEQYF.

This clone was counted only a few times. V and J are TRBV27 and TRBJ1-4; maybe TRBD1 (5 bases). CDR1 and CDR2 from the germline V gene are MNHEY and SMNVEV (reference sequence). The CDR3 runs 13 residues. The ends were cut back, 3 bases at V and 7 bases at J, with 9 bases in the middle. Here the CDR3 reads CASSFRRVEKLFF. The CDR3 DNA follows: TGTGCCAGCAGTTTTCGCAGGGTTGAAAAACTGTTTTTT.

The V and J genes are TRBV6-6 and TRBJ2-7, with 7 bases matching TRBD2. Per the germline V gene, CDR1 is MNHNY and CDR2 is SVGAGI (reference sequence). The CDR3 extends over 15 amino acids. J gave up 3 bases and V 0 bases, and 5 bases lay outside the gene matches. CDR3 bases: TGTGCCAGCAGTTACTCATCTAGCGGCCTCTACGAGCAGTACTTC. Protein: CASSYSSSGLYEQYF.

The CDR3 nucleotides read TGTGCCAGCAGTTTCGGGTACGAGCAGTACTTC. Translation gives CASSFGYEQYF. The chain links TRBV28 to TRBJ2-7; no reliable D call. Looked up from germline, CDR1 is MDHEN and CDR2 is SYDVKM. The CDR3 contains 11 residues. V was trimmed by 3 bases and J by 4 bases, leaving 4 bases between them.

This clone was detected only a few times. V usage is TRBV9 and J usage is TRBJ2-7; D might be TRBD2 (5 bases). CDR3 length: 13 residues. The V gene's germline CDR1 is SGDLS and CDR2 YYNGEE. The ends were cut back, 0 bases at V and 3 bases at J, with 7 bases in the middle. The chain's CDR3 is CASSVVEGYEQYF. The CDR3 nucleotides read TGTGCCAGCAGCGTAGTAGAGGGCTACGAGCAGTACTTC.

J is TRBJ2-2 and V is TRBV5-6; 9 bases line up with TRBD2. Germline loops: CDR1 SGHDT, CDR2 YYEEEE. V gave up 4 bases and J gave up 2 bases; unmatched junction bases: 3. The CDR3 extends over 15 amino acids. CDR3 residues: CASSHLAGNTGELFF. CDR3 nucleotides: TGTGCCAGCAGCCACCTAGCGGGAAACACCGGGGAGCTGTTTTTT. The whole variable domain, filled in from reference TRBV5-6 and TRBJ2-2, reads DAGVTQSPTHLIKTRGQQVTLRCSPKSGHDTVSWYQQALGQGPQFIFQYYEEEERQRGNFPDRFSGHQFPNYSSELNVNALLLGDSALYLCASSHLAGNTGELFFGEGSRLTVL.